This is a list of T cell receptor beta chains from one sample in a study of shared clonotypes between healthy human individuals. Repertoires were generated with immunoSEQ multiplex PCR, while TCRdb's copy carries only in-frame clones and drops some. The sample contains some 2.1 million clones, around 95% of which appear only once. The sequenced sample consisted of naive CD8+ T cells from PBMCs. The receptors derive from a man aged 18 to 29 in good health. Some clones in this sample may be carry-over from other donors' samples. The CDR3 runs from the conserved cysteine through the conserved F or W. The D gene is left open where the match is weak. The size of a clone is reported for some rows only, either as once, few or many, or as a class for expanded clones.

>-|TRBD2|TRBV9|TRBJ2-5
TGTGCCAGCAGCTTACGAGCGGGAGCATTTGAGACCCAGTACTTC
CASSLRAGAFETQYF
>-|-|TRBV5-5|TRBJ1-1
TGTGCCAGCAGCTTGGCCCCAGGTTCCCCCACTGAAGCTTTCTTT
CASSLAPGSPTEAFF
>-|-|TRBV4-3|TRBJ2-1
TGCGCCAGCAGCCAGGACCAGACTTATACAGGCAATGAGCAGTTCTTC
CASSQDQTYTGNEQFF
>-|TRBD1|TRBV15|TRBJ2-5
TGTGCCACCAGGGACAGGGGATTCTCACAAGAGACCCAGTACTTC
CATRDRGFSQETQYF
>-|TRBD2|TRBV4-3|TRBJ2-1
TGCGCCAGCAGCCAGGTTGTGAGCGGGAGCTCCTACAATGAGCAGTTCTTC
CASSQVVSGSSYNEQFF
>-|-|TRBV28|TRBJ2-5
TGTGCCAGCAGTTTGGGGACGGGACGGGAGACCCAGTACTTC
CASSLGTGRETQYF
>few|TRBD1|TRBV28|TRBJ2-2
TGTGCCAGCAGTTCCCCGACAGGGCAGGGGGAGCTGTTTTTT
CASSSPTGQGELFF
>-|-|TRBV9|TRBJ2-2
TGTGCCAGCAGCGTAGAGGTAGGGGTAAACACCGGGGAGCTGTTTTTT
CASSVEVGVNTGELFF
>-|-|TRBV19|TRBJ1-5
TGTGCCAGTAGTCTCCGACATAGCTATAGCAATCAGCCCCAGCATTTT
CASSLRHSYSNQPQHF
>-|TRBD2|TRBV7-9|TRBJ2-7
TGTGCCAGCAGCTTGACTAGCGGGAGCTCCTACGAGCAGTACTTC
CASSLTSGSSYEQYF
>once|-|TRBV6-5|TRBJ2-1
TGTGCCAGCAATCAGGGTCCGCAAAATGAGCAGTTCTTC
CASNQGPQNEQFF
>once|-|TRBV27|TRBJ2-3
TGTGCCAGCACCAAACTCAACGAGCGTCGCACAGATACGCAGTATTTT
CASTKLNERRTDTQYF
>-|-|TRBV28|TRBJ2-7
TGTGCCAGCTTCCCCCAAGGGGGAGGCGAGCAGTACTTC
CASFPQGGGEQYF
>-|TRBD2|TRBV5-1|TRBJ2-7
TGCGCCAGCAGCTTATGGCTAGCGGACCCCTCCCAGCAGTACTTC
CASSLWLADPSQQYF
>once|-|TRBV7-9|TRBJ2-7
TGTGCCAGCAGCCTTGCGGTCGACGAGCAGTACTTC
CASSLAVDEQYF
>-|TRBD1|TRBV28|TRBJ1-1
TGTGCCAGCAGTTTAATCACAGGGGGCATATCTGAAGCTTTCTTT
CASSLITGGISEAFF
>-|TRBD1|TRBV10-3|TRBJ2-3
TGTGCCATCAGTGAAGGCAGGACAGGGGGCGCGGATACGCAGTATTTT
CAISEGRTGGADTQYF
>-|-|TRBV9|TRBJ2-6
TGTGCCAGCAGCGTAGGAGGTTCTGGGGCCAACGTCCTGACTTTC
CASSVGGSGANVLTF
>-|-|TRBV5-6|TRBJ2-1
TGTGCCAGCAGCGATAGCCGGGGTTACAATGAGCAGTTCTTC
CASSDSRGYNEQFF
>-|TRBD1|TRBV4-3|TRBJ2-1
TGCGCCAGCAGCCATGAGGACAGGGGGGAGTTCAATGAGCAGTTCTTC
CASSHEDRGEFNEQFF
>-|-|TRBV7-9|TRBJ1-3
TGTGCCAGCAGCTTCGCGGTTATCTCTGGAAACACCATATATTTT
CASSFAVISGNTIYF
>-|TRBD1|TRBV27|TRBJ1-2
TGTGCCAGCAGCCTCGGGACAGGGAACGGCTACACCTTC
CASSLGTGNGYTF
>-|TRBD1|TRBV7-9|TRBJ2-7
TGTGCCAGCAGCTCGGGACAGGGAGGCGAGCAGTACTTC
CASSSGQGGEQYF
>-|TRBD2|TRBV9|TRBJ2-1
TGTGCCAGCAGCGTCACCGGGACTAGTTGGTCCAATGAGCAGTTCTTC
CASSVTGTSWSNEQFF
>once|TRBD2|TRBV6-5|TRBJ2-7
TGTGCCAGCAGTTACTCGGCGGGAGCGATATACGAGCAGTACTTC
CASSYSAGAIYEQYF
>-|TRBD1|TRBV27|TRBJ2-1
TGTGCCAGCACCTCAACAGGGGGGTACAATGAGCAGTTCTTC
CASTSTGGYNEQFF
>-|-|TRBV15|TRBJ2-7
TGTGCCACCAGCAGAGATCGCCGTGGGGGCTACGAGCAGTACTTC
CATSRDRRGGYEQYF